This T cell receptor beta chain was sequenced in a study of T-cell reconstitution after alpha-beta-depleted transplantation in children. Trimming took 6 bases from V and 7 from J, leaving 10 bases between them. This CDR3 is built from 12 residues. CDR1 and CDR2 (germline): MNHEY, SVGEGT. Library preparation (for TCRbeta) was performed with unique molecular identifiers. TCRdb ran MiXCR on the PCR reads and lists one entry per CDR3 protein. Of roughly 590,000 distinct CDR3 sequences in the sample, around 17% are singletons; the top ten hold 0.8% to 1.1%. Sequenced material: PBMCs from the stem cell graft donor, taken from the stem cell graft. The source of this sequence is a human donor who donated a stem cell graft to a child with acute myeloid leukemia. The rearrangement joins TRBV6-2 or TRBV6-3 to TRBJ2-1, with D tentatively TRBD1 (6 bases). CDR3 residues: CASSRGWNEQFF. The CDR3 coding sequence is TGTGCCAGCAGCAGGGGCTGGAATGAGCAGTTCTTC.